This TCR beta chain comes out of a study of T-cell memory formation after mild COVID-19. General observations from the study: Prior to infection, memory already included some responding clones, suggesting cross-reactive memory joined. Clones which contracted sat mainly in CM and EM if CD4+, and in EMRA if CD8+. Later expanders leaned CD4+, whereas day 15 to 85 contracting clones were balanced CD4/CD8.

The CDR3 is made up of 16 amino acids. V lost 2 bases to trimming and J lost 4 bases; unmatched junction nucleotides: 7. Per germline, CDR1 SGHRS and CDR2 YFSETQ. Details on this clonotype: Its specificity is unknown.

TCRdb called the 5' RACE reads again in MiXCR, with one record for every CDR3 protein. The sample contains more than 250,000 distinct CDR3 sequences, roughly 17% of which appear only once. The source of this sequence is a man between 18 and 35 years old who had mild COVID-19 (a few samples of this study predate the infection). Cell type and time point are not known. Sequenced sample: PBMCs or a T cell subset sorted from them (not recorded which). The chain joins TRBV5-1 to TRBJ2-2; TRBD1 aligns across 8 bases. As DNA, the CDR3 is TGCGCCAGCAGCTTAAGTGGTGGACAGGGCACCGGGGAGCTGTTTTTT. This codes for CASSLSGGQGTGELFF. Variable domain in full (rest from reference TRBV5-1 and TRBJ2-2): KAGVTQTPRYLIKTRGQQVTLSCSPISGHRSVSWYQQTPGQGLQFLFEYFSETQRNKGNFPGRFSGRQFSNSRSEMNVSTLELGDSALYLCASSLSGGQGTGELFFGEGSRLTVL.